This T cell receptor beta chain was sequenced for a study of cytomegalovirus exposure and HLA in healthy donors. Study details: Genotyping showed 81% of 398 donors falling in the Caucasian-associated ancestry cluster. Study observations and caveats: Associated with HLA alleles at 0.05 false discovery rate in a later analysis were 16,951 TCR beta sequences. Per published reports, the classifier diagnosed cytomegalovirus status with high specificity and sensitivity.

60 Vbeta and 13 Jbeta primers were used in PCR. Measured with immunoSEQ multiplex PCR; TCRdb has only the in-frame clones, and not every one. The sample gives approximately 130,000 clones, approximately 85% of which show up once; about 7% is in the top ten. Deletions cut 1 base from V and 3 bases from J, with 16 bases between. There are 16 residues in the CDR3. Germline-derived CDR1 and CDR2 are GTSNPN and SVGIG (reference sequence). About this clone itself: Antigen specificity is unknown.

Material for sequencing was PBMCs. The source is a woman aged 30 to 39 in good health and CMV-seropositive. V is TRBV30 and J is TRBJ1-5, with a weak D call TRBD1 (5 bases). This chain's CDR3 is CAWSDSFQGDNQPQHF. For the CDR3, the DNA is TGTGCCTGGAGTGATTCCTTTCAGGGTGACAATCAGCCCCAGCATTTT.